The entry that follows covers one T cell receptor (beta chain) sequence. It lacks a known antigen. No much larger clone is present one base from it, and per-base qualities are unavailable. The cohort comprised around 690 healthy bone marrow donors. Cohort members were all nominally healthy when sampled, although unrecorded immune exposures were likely present. The donor tested CMV seronegative, placing the donor among the approximately 400 seronegative members of the cohort. A peripheral blood sample was collected from each donor, and TCR beta sequencing was performed on peripheral blood mononuclear cells. The Qiagen DNeasy Blood Extraction Kit was used to extract genomic DNA from the blood cell samples. Libraries were prepared through the immunoSEQ multiplex PCR assay. For the multiplex PCR, a mixture combining 60 forward primers for TCR Vbeta segments and 13 reverse primers for TCR Jbeta segments was used. A multiplex PCR assay on genomic DNA amplified the CDR3 region of rearranged TCR beta genes. The Illumina HiSeq System was used to sequence the amplified TCR beta libraries as 87-base-pair reads. In the source study's methods: A later analysis counted about 80 million unique TCR beta chains across the 550 to 700 repertoires, and some 12 million of these chains were shared by at least two donors. A nearest-neighbor algorithm error-corrected the raw reads and collapsed the reads into unique sequences, merging closely related sequences to remove PCR and sequencing errors. Alignment of CDR3 sequences to IMGT reference sequences was used to assign V, D and J gene segments. For a sequence to be retained, a match of at least six nucleotides to both a V gene segment and a J gene segment was required. Rearrangements were classified as productive when the CDR3 lacked stop codons and remained in frame with V and J, and all other rearrangements were classified as non-productive. Following IMGT convention, CDR3 was defined as the stretch from the second conserved V-encoded cysteine up to the conserved J-encoded phenylalanine. The earlier analysis of about 620 of the donors excluded sequences that lacked an unambiguous match to a single V gene segment. An earlier analysis of about 590 of the donors classified V segments as functional when productive rearrangements were above 56.7% and as segregating when the standard deviation between donors was above 5%. A statistical classification framework was developed to diagnose cytomegalovirus status using the catalog of TCR beta chain sequences. In a later analysis, TCR nucleotide sequences were compared against IMGT/GENE-DB human TR gene sequences so that V and J genes could be assigned. Using the TCRdist pipeline, a later analysis assigned CDR3 sequences along with most-parsimonious VDJ recombination scenarios. In a later analysis, each TCR beta chain was defined by its CDR3 amino acid sequence together with its V-gene family, and reads lacking a unique V-gene family were excluded. In a later analysis, around 600 highly shared, low-generation-probability nucleotide sequences were removed to address suspected cross-contamination and a sequencing artifact. A later analysis calculated a clonal expansion index for each public chain from normalized within-repertoire ranks of inferred template counts. In a later analysis, generation probabilities were computed with a VDJ recombination model fitted to out-of-frame rearrangements, and the resulting probabilities were checked against IGoR. A later analysis scored TCR-TCR, TCR-HLA and TCR-CMV co-occurrence with hypergeometric tests, applying a repertoire-size bias correction to TCR pairs. A later analysis estimated false discovery rates by permuting HLA or CMV assignments 20 times. In a later analysis, co-occurring TCRs were grouped using DBSCAN, and TCRdist sequence similarity was added for clustering within HLA-allele-positive subsets. Co-occurrence clustering excluded repertoires with fewer than 30,000 or more than 120,000 public chains, plus five with anomalous nucleotide sharing. Here the immuneACCESS table is served through TCRdb, limited to in-frame sequences with V and J called. Missing clones are a known gap in these copies; in checked studies unresolved V genes cover under half, and the rest lacks a known reason. Clone size and V and J calls were adopted from that table, with D and trimming inferred from the DNA. In this sample the table shows around 200,000 clones, around 62% of which occur a single time. The top ten clones comprise around 3.2% of the sample.

CDR1 and CDR2 are drawn from the germline V gene: SGHTA, FQGNSA. Including cysteine and phenylalanine, the CDR3 has 15 amino acids. The sequence is cut down to CDR3 DNA, 45 bases in frame from base 1. The V and J ends are trimmed by 1 base and 6 bases, leaving 13 bases between them. The sample belongs to a study of cytomegalovirus exposure and HLA in healthy donors (dated by TCRdb to the late 2010s). Study-wide context: In an earlier analysis of under 600 of the donors, approximately 300 Gb of sequence data and 100 million or so unique TCR beta sequences from 150 million to 200 million T cells were reported. Class I and class II HLA loci were covered by the typing at four-digit resolution. Among 300 to 500 genotyped donors of the cohort, an average of around 220,000 unique TCR beta nucleotide sequences was sequenced per donor, of which 15% to 20% were non-productive. An early release covering 550 to 650 HLA-typed donors comprised about 300 gigabases of sequencing data and around 86 million unique TCR sequences. All discovery cohort repertoires had been generated on a single sequencing platform. The T cell repertoires of roughly 660 subjects were profiled by immunosequencing and related to cytomegalovirus serostatus. Rather than drawing on any new phenotypic data, the later analysis identified candidate immune exposures from TCR beta sequences and the way those sequences occurred across donors. In a later analysis, previously published TCR beta repertoires from some 640 donors were re-analyzed and high-resolution HLA genotyping was added so that TCR occurrence patterns could be studied. The genetic ancestry cluster associated with self-reported Caucasian donors included about 81% of the roughly 390 genotyped donors. Five DR-DQ haplotypes were treated as single units for association and clustering because of strong linkage in the cohort. In addition to the first cohort of 650 to 750 subjects, a separate validation cohort of 100 to 150 different subjects was used. The study aimed to test whether cataloging public T cell receptors could reveal signatures of past pathogen exposure. To decide whether each TCR beta V gene segment behaved as functional or pseudogenic, an earlier analysis of 587 of the donors relied on high-throughput TCR beta sequencing. The number of donors typed differed by locus, with roughly 620-630 for A, B, C, DRB1 and DQB1, roughly 550 for DQA1, 600 to 610 for DPA1, and about 450 for DPB1. To predict cytomegalovirus infection status, the study combined high-throughput TCR immunosequencing, statistical association of individual TCRs with disease status, and machine learning. Donor age, sex, ethnicity and CMV serostatus were collected together with the repertoire data. Genome-wide SNP genotypes for about 65% of the 666 donors were used in a later genetic analysis, which treated that subset as a discovery cohort.

General study outcomes and caveats: When HLA alleles, especially DR and DQ, strongly co-occurred, attributing TCR associations to individual alleles was difficult. A cluster of highly shared sequence variants was judged likely to be a technical artifact of the sequencing pipeline. The classifier was reported to diagnose cytomegalovirus status with high specificity and sensitivity in both the original cohort and the validation cohort. Sequencing depth was assumed to be roughly uniform across donors in the presence/absence analyses, though that assumption may not hold. In a later analysis, several top co-occurrence clusters were reported to appear linked to parvovirus B19, influenza, CMV and Epstein-Barr virus. In this cohort, only TCR beta chains were sequenced, and detectable features were limited by the absence of alpha or paired-chain data. Compared with the roughly 710-donor mean, donors in an Asian-associated ancestry cluster had fewer N-insertions in productive TCRs, according to a later genetic analysis. According to a later analysis, TCR association rates differed among HLA loci, with DRB1 alleles showing the most associated TCRs and HLA-C alleles showing the fewest. Compared with equally common non-associated chains, HLA-associated TCR beta chains in a later analysis were more clonally expanded and had lower generation probabilities. While some public TCRs were present in many individuals, most TCR sequences turned up only very rarely across donors. A further reported finding was that TCR beta sequences accurately predicted the HLA-A and HLA-B alleles for most subjects in the first cohort. CMV serostatus was the only immune exposure information available for the cohort. Linkage disequilibrium might explain the correlated functional status among segregating V segments, but an unknown experimental factor could not be excluded. It was suggested by the authors that the approach could potentially be generalized to other disease states and immunological phenotypes. A later genetic analysis associated a missense DCLRE1C variant with V-gene and J-gene trimming of TCR beta chains, and an independent cohort replicated the association. An earlier analysis of around 500 of the donors showed that most TCR beta V segments appeared in productive rearrangements either about 90% or about 30% of the time, which broadly matched IMGT annotations. Some IMGT-functional V segments, including TRBV6-2 and TRBV6-3, could not be distinguished by the 87-base-pair reads and were therefore excluded. The study listed 164 TCR beta chains as associated with cytomegalovirus. A later analysis associated about 17,000 TCR beta sequences with specific HLA alleles at a false discovery rate of 0.05. A few of the identified cytomegalovirus-associated TCR beta chains were confirmed in vitro to be specific for cytomegalovirus antigens. HLA typing was unavailable for some donors at each locus, so association tests used only the typed subset. The earlier analysis of 587 of the donors excluded approximately 15 rarely observed V segments, including chromosome 9 orphons, because counts were too low. Most CMV-associated TCR beta chains appeared to be HLA-restricted in a later analysis, and the HLA associations seemed to be driven largely by CMV exposure.

This clonotype was sampled from a middle-aged man in good health and CMV-seronegative. The V and J segments used are TRBV7-2 and TRBJ1-5; there is no confident call for the D gene. The sequenced material came from PBMCs. DNA sequence: TGTGCCAGCAGCTTAGAGCGCGGGAGGGCTCAGCCCCAGCATTTT. It translates to CASSLERGRAQPQHF. The full variable domain, completed from the reference TRBV7-2 and TRBJ1-5 proteins outside the CDR3, reads GAGVSQSPSNKVTEKGKDVELRCDPISGHTALYWYRQSLGQGLEFLIYFQGNSAPDKSGLPSDRFSAERTGGSVSTLTIQRTQQEDSAVYLCASSLERGRAQPQHFGDGTRLSIL.